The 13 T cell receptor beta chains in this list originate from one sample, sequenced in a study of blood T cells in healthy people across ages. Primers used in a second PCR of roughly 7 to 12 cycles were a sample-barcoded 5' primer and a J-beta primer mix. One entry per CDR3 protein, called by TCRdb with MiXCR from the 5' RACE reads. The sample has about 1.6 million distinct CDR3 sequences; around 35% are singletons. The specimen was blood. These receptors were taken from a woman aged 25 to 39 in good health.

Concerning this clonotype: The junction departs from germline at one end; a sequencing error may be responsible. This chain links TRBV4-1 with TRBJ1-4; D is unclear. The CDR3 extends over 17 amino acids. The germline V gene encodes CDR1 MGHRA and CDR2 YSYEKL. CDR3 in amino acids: CAGSQDETTTTNEKLFF. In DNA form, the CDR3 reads TGCGCCGGCAGCCAAGATGAAACAACAACAACTAATGAAAAACTGTTTTTT.

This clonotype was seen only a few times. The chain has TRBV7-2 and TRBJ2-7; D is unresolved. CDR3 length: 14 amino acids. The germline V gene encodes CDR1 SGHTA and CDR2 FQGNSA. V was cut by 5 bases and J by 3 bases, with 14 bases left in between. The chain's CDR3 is CASSLGLYNYEQYF. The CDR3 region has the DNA TGTGCCAGCAGCCTAGGTCTCTATAACTACGAGCAGTACTTC.

The CDR3 region has the DNA TGTGCCAGCACTCCAGGGACATTCCAAAACTATGGCTACACCTTC. It is translated as CASTPGTFQNYGYTF. The chain carries TRBV6-1 and TRBJ1-2, with D tentatively TRBD1 (6 bases). With 7 bases removed from V and 2 bases from J, the gap between germline ends came to 17 bases. Looked up from germline, CDR1 is MNHNS and CDR2 is SASEGT. The CDR3 spans 15 residues.

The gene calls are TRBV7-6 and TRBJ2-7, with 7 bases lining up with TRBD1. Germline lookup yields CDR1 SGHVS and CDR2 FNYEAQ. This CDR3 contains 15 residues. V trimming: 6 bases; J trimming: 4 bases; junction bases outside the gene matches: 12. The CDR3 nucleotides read TGTGCCAGCAGAAAGGGGCCGGGACAGTTATACGAGCAGTACTTC. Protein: CASRKGPGQLYEQYF.

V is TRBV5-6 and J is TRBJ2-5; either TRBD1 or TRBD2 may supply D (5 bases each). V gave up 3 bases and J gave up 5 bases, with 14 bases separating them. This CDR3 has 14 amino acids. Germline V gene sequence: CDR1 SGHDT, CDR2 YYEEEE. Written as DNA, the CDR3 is TGTGCCAGCAGCTGGGGACGGGCTACGGAGACCCAGTACTTC. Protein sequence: CASSWGRATETQYF.

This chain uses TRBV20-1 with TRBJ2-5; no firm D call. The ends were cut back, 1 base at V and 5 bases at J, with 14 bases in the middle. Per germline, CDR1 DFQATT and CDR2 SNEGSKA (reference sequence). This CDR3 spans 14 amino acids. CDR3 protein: CSARAQGLLETQYF. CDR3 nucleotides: TGCAGTGCTAGAGCCCAAGGGTTGTTGGAGACCCAGTACTTC.

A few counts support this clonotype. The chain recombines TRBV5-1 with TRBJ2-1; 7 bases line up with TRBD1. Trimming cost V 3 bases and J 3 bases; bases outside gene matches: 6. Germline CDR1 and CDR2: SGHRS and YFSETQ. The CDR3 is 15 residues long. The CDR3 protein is CASSSTGDLYNEQFF. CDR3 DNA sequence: TGCGCCAGCAGCTCAACAGGGGATCTCTACAATGAGCAGTTCTTC.

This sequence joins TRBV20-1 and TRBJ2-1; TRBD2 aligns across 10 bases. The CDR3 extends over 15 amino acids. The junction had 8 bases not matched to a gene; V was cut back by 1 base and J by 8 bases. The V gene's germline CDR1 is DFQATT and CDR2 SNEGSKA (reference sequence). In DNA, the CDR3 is TGCAGTGCTAGAGGTTCTAGCGGGGGAGGCGATGAGCAGTTCTTC. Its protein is CSARGSSGGGDEQFF.

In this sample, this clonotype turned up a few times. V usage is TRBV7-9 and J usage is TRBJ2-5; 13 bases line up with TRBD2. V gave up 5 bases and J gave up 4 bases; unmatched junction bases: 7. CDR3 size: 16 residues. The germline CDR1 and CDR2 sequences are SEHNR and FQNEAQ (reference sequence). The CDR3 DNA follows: TGTGCCAGCAGCCTCACTAGCGGGAGGGAGCGAGAGACCCAGTACTTC. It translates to CASSLTSGRERETQYF.

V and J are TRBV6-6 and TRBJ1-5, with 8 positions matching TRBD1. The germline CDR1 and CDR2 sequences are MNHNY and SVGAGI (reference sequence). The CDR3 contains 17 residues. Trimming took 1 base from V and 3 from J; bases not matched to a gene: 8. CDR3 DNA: TGTGCCAGCAGTTACTTATCAGGGGGCTTGAACAATCAGCCCCAGCATTTT. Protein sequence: CASSYLSGGLNNQPQHF.

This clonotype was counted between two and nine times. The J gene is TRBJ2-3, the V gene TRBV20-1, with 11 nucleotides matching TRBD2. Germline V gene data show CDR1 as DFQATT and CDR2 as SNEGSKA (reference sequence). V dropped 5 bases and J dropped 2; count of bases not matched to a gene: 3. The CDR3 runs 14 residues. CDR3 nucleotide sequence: TGCAGTGCTTTACTAGCGGGAGTCACAGATACGCAGTATTTT. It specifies CSALLAGVTDTQYF.

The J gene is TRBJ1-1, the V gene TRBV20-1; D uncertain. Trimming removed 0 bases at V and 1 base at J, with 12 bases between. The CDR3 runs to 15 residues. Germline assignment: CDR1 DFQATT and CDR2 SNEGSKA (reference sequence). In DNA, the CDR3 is TGCAGTGCTAGAGATCTCCAGTGGGCGAACACTGAAGCTTTCTTT. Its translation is CSARDLQWANTEAFF.

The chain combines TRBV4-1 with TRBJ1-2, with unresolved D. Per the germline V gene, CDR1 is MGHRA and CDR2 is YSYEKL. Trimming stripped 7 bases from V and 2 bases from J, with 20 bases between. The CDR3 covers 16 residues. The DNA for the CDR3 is TGCGCCAGCACCTACTTGCCCGGAGGAGACAACTATGGCTACACCTTC. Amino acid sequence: CASTYLPGGDNYGYTF.